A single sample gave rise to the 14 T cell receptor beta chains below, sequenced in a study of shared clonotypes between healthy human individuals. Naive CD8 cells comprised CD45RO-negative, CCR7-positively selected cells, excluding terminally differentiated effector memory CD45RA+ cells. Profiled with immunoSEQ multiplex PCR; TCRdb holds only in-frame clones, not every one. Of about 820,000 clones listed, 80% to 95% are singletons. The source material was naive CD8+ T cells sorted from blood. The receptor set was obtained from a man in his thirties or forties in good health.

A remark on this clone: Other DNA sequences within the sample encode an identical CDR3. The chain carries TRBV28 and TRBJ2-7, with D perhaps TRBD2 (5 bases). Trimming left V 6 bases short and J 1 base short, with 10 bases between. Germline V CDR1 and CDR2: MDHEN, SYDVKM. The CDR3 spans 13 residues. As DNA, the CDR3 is TGTGCCAGCAGCCCCGGACTTTCCTACGAGCAGTACTTC. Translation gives CASSPGLSYEQYF.

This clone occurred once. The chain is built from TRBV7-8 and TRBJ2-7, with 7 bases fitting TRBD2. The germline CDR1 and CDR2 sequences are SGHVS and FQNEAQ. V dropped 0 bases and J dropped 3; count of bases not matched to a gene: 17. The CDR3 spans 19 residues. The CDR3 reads CASSLASSGGGALYYEQYF. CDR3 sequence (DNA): TGTGCCAGCAGCTTAGCGTCTTCTGGGGGAGGGGCCCTCTACTACGAGCAGTACTTC.

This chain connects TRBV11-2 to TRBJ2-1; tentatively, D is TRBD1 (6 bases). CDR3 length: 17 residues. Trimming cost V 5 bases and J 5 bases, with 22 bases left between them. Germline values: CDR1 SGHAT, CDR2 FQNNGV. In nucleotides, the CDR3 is TGTGCCAGCAGCCAAGGTTTTATAGGAGCAGGGGACAATGAGCAGTTCTTC. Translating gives CASSQGFIGAGDNEQFF.

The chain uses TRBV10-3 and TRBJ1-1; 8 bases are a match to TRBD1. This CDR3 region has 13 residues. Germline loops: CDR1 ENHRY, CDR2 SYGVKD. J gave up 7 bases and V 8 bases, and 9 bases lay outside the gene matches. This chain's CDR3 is CAIDRGNNDEAFF. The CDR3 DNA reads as TGTGCCATCGACAGGGGAAACAACGATGAAGCTTTCTTT.

CDR3 loop: CASSDRDRLNTEAFF. The CDR3 region has the DNA TGTGCCAGCAGTGATAGGGACAGGCTGAACACTGAAGCTTTCTTT. The V gene is TRBV2, the J gene TRBJ1-1; TRBD1 matches at 8 bases. CDR1 is SNHLY, CDR2 FYNNEI, per germline. Trimming removed 3 bases from V and 0 bases from J; junction bases left unmatched: 3. The CDR3 consists of 15 residues.

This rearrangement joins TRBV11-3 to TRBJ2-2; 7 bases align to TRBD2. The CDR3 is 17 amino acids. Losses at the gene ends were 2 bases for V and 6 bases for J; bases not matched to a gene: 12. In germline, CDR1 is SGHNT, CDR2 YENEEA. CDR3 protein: CASSLWTSASGSGELFF. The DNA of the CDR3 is TGTGCCAGCAGCTTATGGACTAGTGCGTCGGGGTCCGGGGAGCTGTTTTTT.

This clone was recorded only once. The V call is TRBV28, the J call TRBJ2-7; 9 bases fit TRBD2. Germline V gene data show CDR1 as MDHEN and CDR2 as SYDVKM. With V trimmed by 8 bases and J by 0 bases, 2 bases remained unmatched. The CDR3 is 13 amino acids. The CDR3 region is CASVAGVSYEQYF. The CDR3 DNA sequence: TGTGCCAGCGTAGCGGGAGTCTCCTACGAGCAGTACTTC.

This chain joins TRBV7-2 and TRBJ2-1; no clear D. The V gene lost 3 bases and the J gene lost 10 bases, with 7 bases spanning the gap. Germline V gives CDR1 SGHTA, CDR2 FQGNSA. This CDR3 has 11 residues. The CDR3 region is CASSFFTEQFF. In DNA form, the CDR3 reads TGTGCCAGCAGCTTCTTCACCGAGCAGTTCTTC.

CDR3 region: CASRLRTHEQYF. The DNA for the CDR3 is TGTGCCAGCAGACTCAGGACCCACGAGCAGTACTTC. The chain employs TRBV21-1 and TRBJ2-7. TRBV21-1 is annotated as a pseudogene. There are 12 residues in the CDR3.

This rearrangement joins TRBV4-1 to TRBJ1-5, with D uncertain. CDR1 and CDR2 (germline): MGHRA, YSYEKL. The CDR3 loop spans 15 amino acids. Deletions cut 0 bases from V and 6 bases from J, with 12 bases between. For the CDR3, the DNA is TGCGCCAGCAGCCAAGAGCCCGGGCACCCTCAGCCCCAGCATTTT. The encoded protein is CASSQEPGHPQPQHF.

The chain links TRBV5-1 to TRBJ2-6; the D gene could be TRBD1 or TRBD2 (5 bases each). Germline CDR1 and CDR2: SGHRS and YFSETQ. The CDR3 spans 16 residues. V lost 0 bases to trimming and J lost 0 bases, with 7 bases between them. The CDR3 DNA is TGCGCCAGCAGCTTGGCAGGGAGCTCTGGGGCCAACGTCCTGACTTTC. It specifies CASSLAGSSGANVLTF.

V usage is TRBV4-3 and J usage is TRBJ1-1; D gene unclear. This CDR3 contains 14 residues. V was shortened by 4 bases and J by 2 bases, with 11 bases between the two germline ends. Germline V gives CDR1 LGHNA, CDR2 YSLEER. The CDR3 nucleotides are TGCGCCAGCAGCCGAGACACACAAAACACTGAAGCTTTCTTT. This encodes CASSRDTQNTEAFF.

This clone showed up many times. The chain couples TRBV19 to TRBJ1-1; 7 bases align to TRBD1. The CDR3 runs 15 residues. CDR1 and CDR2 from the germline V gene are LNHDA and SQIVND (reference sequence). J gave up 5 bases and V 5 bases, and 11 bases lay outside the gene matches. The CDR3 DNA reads TGTGCCAGTAGTTTTTCTCCGACAGGGATGACTGAAGCTTTCTTT. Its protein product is CASSFSPTGMTEAFF. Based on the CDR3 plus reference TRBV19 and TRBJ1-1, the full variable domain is DGGITQSPKYLFRKEGQNVTLSCEQNLNHDAMYWYRQDPGQGLRLIYYSQIVNDFQKGDIAEGYSVSREKKESFPLTVTSAQKNPTAFYLCASSFSPTGMTEAFFGQGTRLTVV.

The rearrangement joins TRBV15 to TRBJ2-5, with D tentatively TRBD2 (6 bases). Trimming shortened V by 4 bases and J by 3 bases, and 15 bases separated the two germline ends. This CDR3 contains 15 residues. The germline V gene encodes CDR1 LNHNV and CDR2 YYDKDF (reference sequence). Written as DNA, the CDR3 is TGTGCCACCAGCATTCTAGCGCCCAGGGAAGAGACCCAGTACTTC. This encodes CATSILAPREETQYF.